The 7 T cell receptor beta chains presented below share a single source sample, sequenced in a study of blood T cell repertoires in COVID-19. Method: immunoSEQ multiplex PCR; TCRdb's copy keeps in-frame clones and lacks some. The table has around 210,000 clones, around 85% seen once. Material for sequencing was peripheral blood. These receptors came from a middle-aged man with COVID-19, enrolled during active disease.

The V gene is TRBV25-1, the J gene TRBJ2-3, with a possible D match to TRBD2 (6 bases). CDR3 size: 14 residues. The germline V and J ends were trimmed by 3 bases and 0 bases, with 7 bases remaining between them. Germline V lookup: CDR1 MGHDK, CDR2 SYGVNS. CDR3 bases: TGTGCCAGCAGTGAGGAGGGTAGCACAGATACGCAGTATTTT. As protein: CASSEEGSTDTQYF.

The rearrangement uses TRBV7-3 and TRBJ2-2, with D hard to call. Germline assignment: CDR1 SGHTA and CDR2 FQGTGA. V lost 5 bases to trimming and J lost 6 bases, with 22 bases between them. The CDR3 has 17 amino acids. The CDR3 loop is CASSPRRSLGSAGELFF. DNA of the CDR3: TGTGCCAGCAGCCCCCGGAGAAGTCTGGGTTCGGCCGGGGAGCTGTTTTTT.

A single count supports this clone. The rearrangement links TRBV11-1 to TRBJ2-7; 7 nucleotides agree with TRBD1. Germline assignment: CDR1 SGHAT and CDR2 FQDESV (reference sequence). The junction had 14 bases not matched to a gene; V was cut back by 0 bases and J by 0 bases. The CDR3 sequence is 19 residues long. The DNA of the CDR3 is TGTGCCAGCAGCTTAGCGGGCCCTGGGACAGCTACCCCCTCCTACGAGCAGTACTTC. Its translation: CASSLAGPGTATPSYEQYF.

This clone has a single count. The V call is TRBV6-5, the J call TRBJ1-5, with a weak D call TRBD1 (5 bases). The CDR3 extends over 15 amino acids. V was trimmed by 6 bases and J by 2 bases, leaving 14 bases between them. Germline values: CDR1 MNHEY, CDR2 SVGAGI. DNA for the CDR3: TGTGCCAGCAGCCGGGTGGGGGAGGGCAATCAGCCCCAGCATTTT. It translates to CASSRVGEGNQPQHF.

The chain carries TRBV11-2 and TRBJ2-1, with 9 bases lining up with TRBD1. CDR3 length: 17 amino acids. V shed 6 bases, J shed 1 base, and the junction held 10 bases outside the gene matches. Germline V gives CDR1 SGHAT, CDR2 FQNNGV. In nucleotides, the CDR3 is TGTGCCAGCAGGACGGGGACAGGGAAATCTTCCTACAATGAGCAGTTCTTC. Translation: CASRTGTGKSSYNEQFF.

The CDR3 loop is CASSLNQDRGPSYF. The CDR3 DNA is TGTGCCAGCAGCTTAAACCAGGACAGGGGGCCGTCGTACTTC. The V gene is TRBV5-4, the J gene TRBJ2-7, with 11 bases lining up with TRBD1. The V and J ends lost 2 bases and 12 bases, in that order; junction bases with no gene match: 10. The germline V gene has CDR1 SGHNT and CDR2 YYREEE (reference sequence). The CDR3 consists of 14 residues.

The CDR3 spells CASSRHRGDAYGYTF. The DNA of the CDR3 is TGTGCCAGCAGTAGACACAGGGGGGACGCCTATGGCTACACCTTC. The genes are TRBV6-5 and TRBJ1-2; 8 bases match TRBD1. Germline V CDR1 and CDR2: MNHEY, SVGAGI. The CDR3 sequence is 15 residues long. The trim removed 5 bases at V and 4 bases at J, leaving 9 bases unmatched.